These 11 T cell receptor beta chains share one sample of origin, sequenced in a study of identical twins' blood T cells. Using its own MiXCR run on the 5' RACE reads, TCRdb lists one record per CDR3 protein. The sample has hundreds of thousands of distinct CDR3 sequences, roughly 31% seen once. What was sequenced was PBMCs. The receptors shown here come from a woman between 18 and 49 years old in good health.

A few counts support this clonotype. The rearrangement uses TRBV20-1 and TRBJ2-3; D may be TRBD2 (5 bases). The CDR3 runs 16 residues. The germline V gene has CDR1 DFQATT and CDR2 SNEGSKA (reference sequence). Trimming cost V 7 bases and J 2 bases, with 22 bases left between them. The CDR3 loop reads CSGVDSPEEYTDTQYF. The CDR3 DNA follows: TGCAGTGGCGTGGACTCACCCGAAGAATACACAGATACGCAGTATTTT.

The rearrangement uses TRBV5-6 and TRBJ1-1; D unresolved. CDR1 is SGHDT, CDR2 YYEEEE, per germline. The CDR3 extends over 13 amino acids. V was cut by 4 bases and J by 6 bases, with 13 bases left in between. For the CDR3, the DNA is TGTGCCAGCAGCCTGCCTGTAGGTCCTGAAGCTTTCTTT. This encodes CASSLPVGPEAFF.

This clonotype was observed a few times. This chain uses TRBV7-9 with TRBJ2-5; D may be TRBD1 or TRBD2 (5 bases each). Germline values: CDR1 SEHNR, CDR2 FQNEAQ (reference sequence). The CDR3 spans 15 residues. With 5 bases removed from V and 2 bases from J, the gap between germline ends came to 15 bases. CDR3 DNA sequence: TGTGCCAGCAGCGAATGGGGGACCCTACAAGAGACCCAGTACTTC. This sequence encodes CASSEWGTLQETQYF.

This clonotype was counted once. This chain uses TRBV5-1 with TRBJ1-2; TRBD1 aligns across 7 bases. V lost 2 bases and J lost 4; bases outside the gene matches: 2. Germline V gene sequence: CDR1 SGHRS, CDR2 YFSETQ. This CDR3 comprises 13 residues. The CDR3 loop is CASSLRDSYGYTF. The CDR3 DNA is TGCGCCAGCAGCTTAAGGGACAGCTATGGCTACACCTTC.

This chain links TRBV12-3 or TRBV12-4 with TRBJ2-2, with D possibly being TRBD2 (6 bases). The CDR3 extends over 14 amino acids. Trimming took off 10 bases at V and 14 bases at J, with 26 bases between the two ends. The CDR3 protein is CATEQVTNTGGLFF. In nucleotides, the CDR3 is TGTGCCACCGAGCAGGTTACGAACACCGGGGGACTGTTTTTT.

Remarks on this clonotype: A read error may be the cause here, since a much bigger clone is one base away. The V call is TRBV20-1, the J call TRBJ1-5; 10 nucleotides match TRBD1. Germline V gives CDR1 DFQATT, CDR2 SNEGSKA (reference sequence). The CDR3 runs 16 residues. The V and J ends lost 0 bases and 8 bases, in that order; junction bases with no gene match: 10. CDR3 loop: CSARDLGQGENKPQHF. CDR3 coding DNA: TGCAGTGCTAGAGACCTAGGACAGGGGGAAAATAAGCCCCAGCATTTT.

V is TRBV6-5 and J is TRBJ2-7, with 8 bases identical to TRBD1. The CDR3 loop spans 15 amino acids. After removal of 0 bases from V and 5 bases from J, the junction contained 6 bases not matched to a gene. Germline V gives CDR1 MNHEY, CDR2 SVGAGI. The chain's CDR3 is CASSYSRQGIHEQYF. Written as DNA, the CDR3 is TGTGCCAGCAGTTACTCGCGACAGGGGATCCACGAGCAGTACTTC.

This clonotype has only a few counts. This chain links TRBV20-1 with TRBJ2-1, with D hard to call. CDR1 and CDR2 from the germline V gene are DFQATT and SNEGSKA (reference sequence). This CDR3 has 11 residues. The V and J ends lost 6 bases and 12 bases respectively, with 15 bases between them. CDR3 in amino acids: CSASRSTGQFF. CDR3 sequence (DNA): TGCAGTGCCAGTCGTTCAACGGGGCAGTTCTTC.

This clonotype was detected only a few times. The CDR3 is CASSFQLAVTGELFF. CDR3 bases: TGTGCCAGCAGTTTCCAGCTAGCGGTTACCGGGGAGCTGTTTTTT. The chain employs TRBV12-3 or TRBV12-4 and TRBJ2-2, with 7 bases identical to TRBD2. This CDR3 has 15 residues. V lost 3 bases and J lost 5; bases outside the gene matches: 6.

The CDR3 here is CASRKPGQSNSPLHF. The CDR3 coding sequence is TGTGCCAGCAGGAAACCGGGACAGAGTAATTCACCCCTCCACTTT. This chain joins TRBV11-2 and TRBJ1-6; TRBD1 matches 7 bases. Germline lookup yields CDR1 SGHAT and CDR2 FQNNGV. The CDR3 is 15 residues long. V lost 6 bases and J lost 6; bases outside the gene matches: 8.

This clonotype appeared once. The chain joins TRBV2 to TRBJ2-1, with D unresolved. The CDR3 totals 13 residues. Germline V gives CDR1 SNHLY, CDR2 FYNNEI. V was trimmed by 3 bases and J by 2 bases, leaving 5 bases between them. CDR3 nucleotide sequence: TGTGCCAGCAGTGAGGGCGCCTACAATGAGCAGTTCTTC. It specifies CASSEGAYNEQFF.